Following are 26 T cell receptor beta chains from one sample sequenced in a study of blood T cell repertoires in COVID-19. The protocol was immunoSEQ multiplex PCR, while the TCRdb copy is restricted to in-frame clones and leaves out a portion. The sample lists more than 85,000 clones; roughly 84% were seen once. The sequencing input was peripheral blood. Receptor source: a human donor in a cohort sampled during active COVID-19.

In its sample, this clone was seen once. The V gene is TRBV6-2 or TRBV6-3, the J gene TRBJ1-6; D ambiguous. The V gene lost 0 bases and the J gene lost 0 bases, with 9 bases spanning the gap. There are 17 residues in the CDR3. Germline CDR1 and CDR2: MNHEY and SVGEGT. CDR3: CASSYSAESSYNSPLHF. CDR3 in DNA: TGTGCCAGCAGTTACTCTGCGGAGAGCTCCTATAATTCACCCCTCCACTTT.

The CDR3 loop reads CASSQVQGAGNTIYF. CDR3 nucleotides: TGTGCCAGCAGCCAAGTCCAGGGGGCTGGAAACACCATATATTTT. The chain links TRBV3-1 (or the pseudogene TRBV3-2) to TRBJ1-3, with 7 bases aligning to TRBD1. In germline, CDR1 is LGHDT, CDR2 YNNKEL (reference sequence). Trimming removed 1 base from V and 2 bases from J; junction bases left unmatched: 2. CDR3 length: 15 amino acids.

The chain is built from TRBV6-5 and TRBJ2-7, with D possibly being TRBD2 (7 bases). This CDR3 spans 14 amino acids. V was pared by 10 bases and J by 1 base, with 17 bases between. CDR1 is MNHEY and CDR2 is SVGAGI in the germline V gene. The chain's CDR3 is CATSRGLLSYEQYF. CDR3 sequence (DNA): TGTGCCACTTCGCGGGGGCTGTTATCCTACGAGCAGTACTTC.

V usage is TRBV4-3 and J usage is TRBJ1-4; D unclear. V dropped 2 bases and J dropped 8 bases, with 9 bases sitting between them. The CDR3 has 13 residues. Germline V lookup: CDR1 LGHNA, CDR2 YSLEER. CDR3 DNA: TGCGCCAGCAGCCAACTGACACAGGAAAAACTGTTTTTT. The encoded protein is CASSQLTQEKLFF.

This clone was recorded a few times. The chain joins TRBV7-3 to TRBJ1-2; 9 bases are shared with TRBD1. V shed 5 bases, J shed 6 bases, and the junction held 7 bases outside the gene matches. The length of the CDR3 is 14 residues. Germline V gene sequence: CDR1 SGHTA, CDR2 FQGTGA. CDR3 bases: TGTGCCAGCAGCCCGAGGGGACAGGGAAATGGCTACACCTTC. Translating it yields CASSPRGQGNGYTF.

The chain links TRBV28 to TRBJ2-7, with D perhaps matching TRBD2 (7 bases). Trimming left V 8 bases short and J 4 bases short, with 15 bases between. The CDR3 has 13 amino acids. Germline V CDR1 and CDR2: MDHEN, SYDVKM. The CDR3 DNA sequence: TGTGCCAGCCTGAAGGGGGGGCGTTACGAGCAGTACTTC. This codes for CASLKGGRYEQYF.

At least ten counts were recorded for this clone. This chain links TRBV5-4 with TRBJ2-7; 9 bases are a match to TRBD2. The CDR3 consists of 17 residues. V lost 4 bases and J lost 1; bases outside the gene matches: 12. The germline V gene has CDR1 SGHNT and CDR2 YYREEE (reference sequence). The CDR3 reads CASSPRGGGAASYEQYF. The DNA for the CDR3 is TGTGCCAGCAGCCCCCGGGGCGGGGGGGCCGCGTCCTACGAGCAGTACTTC.

The V gene is TRBV3-1 (or the pseudogene TRBV3-2), the J gene TRBJ1-2; 9 bases are shared with TRBD1. Germline V gene sequence: CDR1 LGHDT, CDR2 YNNKEL (reference sequence). This CDR3 contains 15 residues. With 2 bases clipped from V and 6 bases from J, the junction kept 7 bases outside the gene matches. CDR3 in DNA: TGTGCCAGCAGCCAATTAACAGGGGGCGCAGATGGCTACACCTTC. Amino acids: CASSQLTGGADGYTF.

This chain links TRBV29-1 with TRBJ1-1; 7 bases line up with TRBD1. The CDR3 runs to 12 residues. Germline CDR1 and CDR2: SQVTM and ANQGSEA. Trimming removed 8 bases from V and 3 bases from J; junction bases left unmatched: 6. The CDR3 is CSIRQGHTEAFF. The DNA of the CDR3 is TGCAGCATAAGACAGGGTCACACTGAAGCTTTCTTT.

J is TRBJ1-2 and V is TRBV5-1, with 7 positions matching TRBD1. Looked up from germline, CDR1 is SGHRS and CDR2 is YFSETQ. V lost 6 bases to trimming and J lost 7 bases; unmatched junction nucleotides: 6. This CDR3 comprises 12 residues. This CDR3 reads CASTIDRVGYTF. The CDR3 DNA reads as TGCGCCAGCACGATCGACAGGGTTGGCTACACCTTC.

The chain is built from TRBV27 and TRBJ2-1; maybe TRBD2 (6 bases). The CDR3 is 12 residues long. Deletions cut 3 bases from V and 11 bases from J, with 11 bases between. Germline values: CDR1 MNHEY, CDR2 SMNVEV (reference sequence). As DNA, the CDR3 is TGTGCCAGCAGTTTTAAGGGACTTAAGCAGTTCTTC. Its translation: CASSFKGLKQFF.

The rearrangement joins TRBV19 to TRBJ2-5; D might be TRBD2 (5 bases). Deletions cut 1 base from V and 2 bases from J, with 17 bases between. Looked up from germline, CDR1 is LNHDA and CDR2 is SQIVND (reference sequence). The CDR3 spans 17 residues. The CDR3 loop reads CASSIGLIQAAQETQYF. The CDR3 region has the DNA TGTGCCAGTAGTATAGGGTTGATACAAGCGGCTCAAGAGACCCAGTACTTC.

CDR3 sequence: CASSDQGVAYGYTF. In nucleotides, the CDR3 is TGTGCCAGCAGCGATCAGGGTGTTGCCTATGGCTACACCTTC. The V call is TRBV5-5, the J call TRBJ1-2; tentatively, D is TRBD1 (5 bases). The CDR3 is 14 residues long. Trimming stripped 4 bases from V and 4 bases from J, with 14 bases between. CDR1 is SGHKS, CDR2 YYEKEE, per germline (reference sequence).

The V call is TRBV4-3, the J call TRBJ2-7; 8 positions agree with TRBD2. V was clipped by 3 bases and J by 1 base; unmatched bases: 5. The length of the CDR3 is 15 residues. Germline V gene sequence: CDR1 LGHNA, CDR2 YSLEER. The CDR3 bases are TGCGCCAGCAGCCACCGCGTAGCGGGGTCCTACGAGCAGTACTTC. Translating it yields CASSHRVAGSYEQYF.

The chain joins TRBV5-4 to TRBJ2-5, with D perhaps matching TRBD1 (6 bases). This CDR3 spans 14 amino acids. V was trimmed by 4 bases and J by 7 bases, leaving 17 bases between them. Germline V lookup: CDR1 SGHNT, CDR2 YYREEE (reference sequence). The CDR3 DNA follows: TGTGCCAGCAGCCTGGGGCAGGGGACGGGGACCCAGTACTTC. This translates into CASSLGQGTGTQYF.

This clone was counted only a few times. This sequence joins TRBV19 and TRBJ1-4; D call uncertain. CDR3 length: 15 amino acids. Germline CDR1 reads LNHDA; CDR2 reads SQIVND (reference sequence). The V and J ends lost 5 bases and 0 bases respectively, with 10 bases between them. As DNA, the CDR3 is TGTGCCAGTAGTCGCGTAGTTGCAACTAATGAAAAACTGTTTTTT. Encoded protein: CASSRVVATNEKLFF.

This clone was counted once. The chain recombines TRBV5-6 with TRBJ2-7; D may be TRBD1 (5 bases). In germline, CDR1 is SGHDT, CDR2 YYEEEE. Trimming stripped 0 bases from V and 2 bases from J, with 9 bases between. This CDR3 has 14 residues. The CDR3 is CASSLAPRAYEQYF. Written as DNA, the CDR3 is TGTGCCAGCAGCTTGGCCCCCAGGGCCTACGAGCAGTACTTC.

The chain carries TRBV5-1 and TRBJ2-7; 7 nucleotides line up with TRBD1. Trimming at V came to 4 bases and at J to 2 bases, leaving 3 bases not matched to a gene. Germline values: CDR1 SGHRS, CDR2 YFSETQ. There are 13 residues in the CDR3. The CDR3 loop reads CASSVDRTYEQYF. The CDR3 nucleotides are TGCGCCAGCAGCGTGGACAGGACCTACGAGCAGTACTTC.

V and J are TRBV28 and TRBJ2-1; 8 nucleotides match TRBD1. J was trimmed by 7 bases and V by 3 bases; bases with no gene match: 8. There are 15 residues in the CDR3. The germline CDR1 and CDR2 sequences are MDHEN and SYDVKM. CDR3 protein: CASSFGQGAQNEQFF. The CDR3 DNA reads TGTGCCAGCAGTTTCGGGCAGGGGGCGCAAAATGAGCAGTTCTTC.

As DNA, the CDR3 is TGTGCCAGCAGCTTGGACGGGTATCAGCCCCAGCATTTT. Translation gives CASSLDGYQPQHF. This chain joins TRBV5-4 and TRBJ1-5; D gene ambiguous. CDR1 SGHNT and CDR2 YYREEE come from the germline V gene (reference sequence). V was shortened by 0 bases and J by 5 bases, with 6 bases between the two germline ends. This CDR3 has 13 amino acids.

The chain combines TRBV5-4 with TRBJ2-2, with D uncertain. CDR1 is SGHNT, CDR2 YYREEE, per germline (reference sequence). The CDR3 has 13 amino acids. With 4 bases removed from V and 4 bases from J, the gap between germline ends came to 8 bases. CDR3 amino acids: CASSPAVTGELFF. CDR3 nucleotide sequence: TGTGCCAGCAGCCCCGCGGTCACCGGGGAGCTGTTTTTT.

The CDR3 sequence: CASSLEGGVGYTF. The CDR3 DNA follows: TGTGCCAGCAGCTTAGAAGGGGGGGTTGGCTACACCTTC. This chain joins TRBV7-9 and TRBJ1-2, with D tentatively TRBD1 (6 bases). The CDR3 has 13 residues. Germline V gene lookup returns CDR1 SEHNR and CDR2 FQNEAQ (reference sequence). V was trimmed by 1 base and J by 7 bases, leaving 10 bases between them.

The genes are TRBV3-1 (or the pseudogene TRBV3-2) and TRBJ2-4; the D is unclear. V was shortened by 4 bases and J by 9 bases, with 28 bases between the two germline ends. This CDR3 spans 18 amino acids. The germline V gene encodes CDR1 LGHDT and CDR2 YNNKEL (reference sequence). CDR3 nucleotides: TGTGCCAGCAGCCCCCGGTTCCGTCGGTATCCCTCCCTTGGCATTCAGTACTTC. Translated, it gives CASSPRFRRYPSLGIQYF.

The chain uses TRBV25-1 and TRBJ1-4; possibly TRBD1 for D (5 bases). V was clipped by 7 bases and J by 10 bases, with 22 bases between them. Germline V gene sequence: CDR1 MGHDK, CDR2 SYGVNS. The CDR3 consists of 15 residues. CDR3 DNA: TGTGCCAGCACTCCCCCCGAGGGCCTGGGGGGAAAACTGTTTTTT. It yields the protein CASTPPEGLGGKLFF. The full variable domain, completed using reference TRBV25-1 and TRBJ1-4, is EADIYQTPRYLVIGTGKKITLECSQTMGHDKMYWYQQDPGMELHLIHYSYGVNSTEKGDLSSESTVSRIRTEHFPLTLESARPSHTSQYLCASTPPEGLGGKLFFGSGTQLSVL.

The V call is TRBV12-3 or TRBV12-4, the J call TRBJ2-1, with a weak D call TRBD1 (5 bases). The V end lost 1 base, the J end lost 13 bases, and 14 bases lay between the germline ends. This CDR3 has 13 amino acids. The CDR3 is CASSLGNQGFQFF. The CDR3 nucleotides are TGTGCCAGCAGTTTAGGGAATCAGGGCTTCCAGTTCTTC.

This sequence joins TRBV19 and TRBJ1-1; a possible D gene is TRBD1 (6 bases). CDR1 is LNHDA, CDR2 SQIVND, per germline (reference sequence). The V end was cut by 6 bases, the J end by 3 bases, with 26 bases between. The CDR3 sequence is 18 residues long. As DNA, the CDR3 is TGTGCCAGTAGCCCTAGGGGGGGCGAGGGGGTTTCGGACACTGAAGCTTTCTTT. This translates into CASSPRGGEGVSDTEAFF.